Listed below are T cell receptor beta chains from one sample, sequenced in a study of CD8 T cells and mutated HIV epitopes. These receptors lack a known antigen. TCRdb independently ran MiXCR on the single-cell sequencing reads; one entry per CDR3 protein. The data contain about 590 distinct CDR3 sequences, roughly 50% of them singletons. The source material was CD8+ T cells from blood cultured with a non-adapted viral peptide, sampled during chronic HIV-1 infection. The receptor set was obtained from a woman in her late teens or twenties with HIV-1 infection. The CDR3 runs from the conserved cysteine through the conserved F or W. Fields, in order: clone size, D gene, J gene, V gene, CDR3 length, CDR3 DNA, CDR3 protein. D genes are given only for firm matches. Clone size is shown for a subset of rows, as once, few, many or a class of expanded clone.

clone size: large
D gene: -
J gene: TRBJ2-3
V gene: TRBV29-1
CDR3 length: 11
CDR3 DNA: TGCAGCGTTGATAACCCTGAGAAGCAGTATTTT
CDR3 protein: CSVDNPEKQYF

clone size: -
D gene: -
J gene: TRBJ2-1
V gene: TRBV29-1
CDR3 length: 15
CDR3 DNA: TGCAGAGTGGTACAACATGGGCGAATTTACAATGAGCAGTTCTTC
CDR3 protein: CRVVQHGRIYNEQFF

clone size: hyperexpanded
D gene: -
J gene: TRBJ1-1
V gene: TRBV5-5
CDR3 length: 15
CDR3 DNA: TGTGCCAGCAGCGGGCCCATGTCCCCGAACACTGAAGCTTTCTTT
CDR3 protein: CASSGPMSPNTEAFF

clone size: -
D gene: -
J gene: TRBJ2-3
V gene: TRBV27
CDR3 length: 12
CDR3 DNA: TGTGCCCCGGCCGGGATGGGGAATGAGCAGTATTTT
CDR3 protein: CAPAGMGNEQYF

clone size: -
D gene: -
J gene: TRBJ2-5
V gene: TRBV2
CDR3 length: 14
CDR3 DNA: TGTGCCACCGCCCCGGGGCTAGAATTTGGGACCCAGTACTTC
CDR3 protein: CATAPGLEFGTQYF

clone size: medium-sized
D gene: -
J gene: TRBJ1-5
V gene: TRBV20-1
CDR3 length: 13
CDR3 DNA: TGCAGTGCTAGGTTGGCGCCTCCTGAGCCCCAGCATTTT
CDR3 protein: CSARLAPPEPQHF

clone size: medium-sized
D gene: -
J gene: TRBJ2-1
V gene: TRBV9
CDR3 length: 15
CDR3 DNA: TGTGCCAGCAGCGAGCGGTGGCAGTCCTACAATGAGCAGTTCTTC
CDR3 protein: CASSERWQSYNEQFF

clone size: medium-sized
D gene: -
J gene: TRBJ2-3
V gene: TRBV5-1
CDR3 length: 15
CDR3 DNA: TGCGCCAGCAGCTTCGAATCTAGAGGGTCCGATACGCAGTATTTT
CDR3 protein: CASSFESRGSDTQYF

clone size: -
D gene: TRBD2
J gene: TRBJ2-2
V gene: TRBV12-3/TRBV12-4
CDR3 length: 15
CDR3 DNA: TGTGCCAGCAGTTTTACTAGCGGGGGATCCGGGGAGCTGTTTTTT
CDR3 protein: CASSFTSGGSGELFF

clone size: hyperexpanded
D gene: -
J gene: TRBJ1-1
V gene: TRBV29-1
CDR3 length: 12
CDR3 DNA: TGCAGCGTGGAGCTACAGGGCCCCTGGGCTTTCTTT
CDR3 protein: CSVELQGPWAFF